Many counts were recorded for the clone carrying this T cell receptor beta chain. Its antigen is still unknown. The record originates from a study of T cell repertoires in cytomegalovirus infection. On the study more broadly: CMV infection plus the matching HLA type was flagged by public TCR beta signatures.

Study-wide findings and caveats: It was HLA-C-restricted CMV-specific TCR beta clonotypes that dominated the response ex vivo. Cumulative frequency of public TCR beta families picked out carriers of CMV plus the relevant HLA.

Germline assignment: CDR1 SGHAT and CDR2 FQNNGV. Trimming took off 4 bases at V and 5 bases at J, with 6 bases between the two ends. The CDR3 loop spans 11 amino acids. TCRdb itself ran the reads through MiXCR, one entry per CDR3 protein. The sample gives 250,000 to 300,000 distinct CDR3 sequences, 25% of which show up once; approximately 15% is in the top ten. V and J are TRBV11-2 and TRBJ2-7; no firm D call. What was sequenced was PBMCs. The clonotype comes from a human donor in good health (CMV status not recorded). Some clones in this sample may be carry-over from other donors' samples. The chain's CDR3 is CASSSTHEQYF. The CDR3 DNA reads TGTGCCAGCAGCTCGACCCACGAGCAGTACTTC.